This record concerns one TCR beta chain sequence. Assay: immunoSEQ multiplex PCR; the TCRdb copy retains only in-frame clones and omits some. Of roughly 660,000 clones listed, roughly 90% were seen once; the top ten hold about 0.01%. These data originate in a study of shared T cell receptors in the human thymus. With V trimmed by 6 bases and J by 7 bases, 10 bases remained unmatched. The CDR3 length is 15 residues. Germline V gene lookup returns CDR1 MDHEN and CDR2 SYDVKM. These same records also appear under a second study, on human thymus T cells. That paper notes: Those donating were healthy Finnish infants in corrective surgery for congenital heart defects. Thymic samples were excised during corrective heart operations. Repertoires from thymus and blood appeared to show biased V and J gene usage. Thymic repertoires overlap heavily among unrelated individuals, related research has reported.

The sequence came from a boy younger than two with a congenital heart defect. The sample consisted of thymocytes. The chain carries TRBV28 and TRBJ1-4; 8 bases fit TRBD1. The CDR3 nucleotides are TGTGCCAGCAGGGGGACAGGCCGGGTCCCTGAAAAACTGTTTTTT. It yields the protein CASRGTGRVPEKLFF.